The TCR beta chain described here comes from a study of Tregs in tolerant kidney transplant recipients. Background on the study: Recipients received nonmyeloablative bone marrow transplants from related graft donors, with transient mixed chimerism.

Data came from immunoSEQ multiplex PCR; TCRdb stores just in-frame clones and leaves some out. This sample has around 75,000 clones, with about 89% found just once. Germline V gene lookup returns CDR1 SNHLY and CDR2 FYNNEI. CDR3 length: 16 residues. The ends lost 3 bases at V and 6 bases at J; junction bases unmatched: 5. The chain joins TRBV2 to TRBJ2-2; 12 bases align to TRBD2. The sequenced sample was CD4+ T cells from blood, obtained before the transplant. This clonotype was sampled from a human donor who received a combined kidney and bone marrow transplant. The CDR3 DNA follows: TGTGCCAGCAGTGACGGGACTAGCGGGTTTGCCGGGGAGCTGTTTTTT. Translating gives CASSDGTSGFAGELFF.